What follows describes a single T cell receptor (beta chain). Its antigen is unknown. The CDR3 totals 13 residues. Trimming shortened V by 5 bases and J by 0 bases, and 8 bases separated the two germline ends. Per the germline V gene, CDR1 is SGHTA and CDR2 is FQGTGA. This specimen comes from a study of CD8 T cell repertoires and HIV-1 epitope variants. TCRdb's table, derived via immunoSEQ multiplex PCR, lists solely in-frame clones and lacks some. The table records around 6,000 clones, 55% to 70% of them present only once. Source material: cultured CD8+ T cells derived from PBMCs. The TCR was taken from a male donor with HIV. The gene calls are TRBV7-3 and TRBJ2-7; the D is unclear. The CDR3 sequence: CASSEGPSYEQYF. The CDR3 DNA follows: TGTGCCAGCAGCGAAGGGCCCTCCTACGAGCAGTACTTC.